The rows below give T cell receptor beta chains drawn from one sample of a study of T-cell memory formation after mild COVID-19. TCRdb processed the 5' RACE reads anew with MiXCR; each CDR3 protein has one entry. The table shows hundreds of thousands of distinct CDR3 sequences, with approximately 15% occurring only once. Material: PBMCs or a T cell subset sorted from them (not recorded which). These receptors originate from a man in his late teens or twenties who had mild COVID-19 (a few samples of this study predate the infection). Cell type and time point are not known. The CDR3 runs from the conserved cysteine through the conserved F or W. A D gene is named only where the DNA matches it firmly. Part of the rows lack a size; the others show once, few, many or a class for expanded clones.

TRBJ1-1	NA	NA	TRBV12-3/TRBV12-4	CASRVGTEAFF	TGTGCCAGCAGGGTTGGCACTGAAGCTTTCTTT
TRBJ1-4	NA	TRBD1	TRBV16	CASSRPMGQGENEKLFF	TGTGCCAGCAGCCGCCCAATGGGACAGGGGGAAAATGAAAAACTGTTTTTT
TRBJ1-3	few	NA	TRBV4-1	CASSQVGAGNTIYF	TGCGCCAGCAGCCAAGTGGGAGCTGGAAACACCATATATTTT
TRBJ1-1	NA	NA	TRBV20-1	CSAREGHRNTEAFF	TGCAGTGCTAGAGAAGGACACCGGAACACTGAAGCTTTCTTT
TRBJ1-3	NA	NA	TRBV6-2/TRBV6-3	CASRIDAGWANTIYF	TGTGCCAGCAGAATTGACGCCGGCTGGGCAAACACCATATATTTT
TRBJ1-4	NA	NA	TRBV12-3/TRBV12-4	CASSSGLRGEKLFF	TGTGCCAGCAGTTCGGGACTGAGGGGTGAAAAACTGTTTTTT
TRBJ2-2	NA	NA	TRBV7-3	CASSPAGSNTGELFF	TGTGCCAGCAGCCCCGCTGGCAGCAACACCGGGGAGCTGTTTTTT
TRBJ2-5	once	TRBD2	TRBV7-2	CASSPPRGGVETQYF	TGTGCCAGCAGCCCCCCCCGGGGAGGGGTGGAGACCCAGTACTTC
TRBJ2-1	NA	NA	TRBV15	CATSRDRDTYNEQFF	TGTGCCACCAGCAGAGACCGGGACACCTACAATGAGCAGTTCTTC
TRBJ2-5	few	NA	TRBV12-3/TRBV12-4	CASSFEQQETQYF	TGTGCCAGCAGTTTCGAACAGCAAGAGACCCAGTACTTC
TRBJ1-5	NA	NA	TRBV4-1	CASSQDIAGPRPHQPQHF	TGCGCCAGCAGCCAAGATATTGCAGGCCCACGACCCCATCAGCCCCAGCATTTT
TRBJ1-1	few	NA	TRBV29-1	CSGLDWWQGRTEAFF	TGCAGCGGGTTAGATTGGTGGCAGGGAAGGACTGAAGCTTTCTTT
TRBJ2-3	NA	TRBD2	TRBV27	CASRTRLAGGMSTDTQYF	TGTGCCAGCAGGACCAGGCTAGCGGGGGGGATGAGCACAGATACGCAGTATTTT
TRBJ1-4	few	NA	TRBV6-5	CASSFRRPGDEKLFF	TGTGCCAGCAGTTTCCGACGGCCGGGGGATGAAAAACTGTTTTTT
TRBJ2-7	few	NA	TRBV7-9	CASSPDSSYEQYF	TGTGCCAGCAGCCCTGACAGCTCCTACGAGCAGTACTTC
TRBJ2-1	few	TRBD2	TRBV27	CASSLSLAGGNEQFF	TGTGCCAGCAGTTTATCCCTAGCGGGGGGGAATGAGCAGTTCTTC
TRBJ2-1	few	NA	TRBV7-2	CASSLTSAYNEQFF	TGTGCCAGCAGCTTAACGTCCGCCTACAATGAGCAGTTCTTC
TRBJ1-5	NA	TRBD1	TRBV7-9	CASSPGGGINQPQHF	TGTGCCAGCAGCCCGGGAGGGGGCATCAATCAGCCCCAGCATTTT
TRBJ1-6	many	NA	TRBV5-1	CASSLKLDSPLHF	TGCGCCAGCAGCTTGAAGTTGGATTCACCCCTCCACTTT
TRBJ1-5	few	TRBD1	TRBV4-1	CASSQDPSDRGSPQPQHF	TGCGCCAGCAGCCAAGATCCCTCGGACAGGGGTTCGCCTCAGCCCCAGCATTTT
TRBJ2-5	NA	NA	TRBV12-3/TRBV12-4	CASSLEGPGTQYF	TGTGCCAGCAGTTTAGAGGGGCCTGGGACCCAGTACTTC
TRBJ2-1	NA	NA	TRBV5-1	CASSFDSQQFF	TGCGCCAGCAGCTTCGACAGCCAGCAGTTCTTC
TRBJ2-5	many	NA	TRBV4-3	CASSQGTQETQYF	TGCGCCAGCAGCCAAGGCACGCAAGAGACCCAGTACTTC
TRBJ2-1	many	NA	TRBV5-6	CASSFPGGFASPYNEQFF	TGTGCCAGCAGCTTTCCAGGAGGCTTCGCCTCCCCCTACAATGAGCAGTTCTTC
TRBJ2-2	NA	NA	TRBV23-1	CATPPGRRETGELFF	TGCGCCACCCCCCCGGGGAGGAGAGAGACCGGGGAGCTGTTTTTT
TRBJ2-3	NA	TRBD1	TRBV4-1	CASSQRSDRGTDTQYF	TGCGCCAGCAGCCAGAGGAGCGACAGGGGCACAGATACGCAGTATTTT
TRBJ1-2	NA	NA	TRBV12-3/TRBV12-4	CASSYSGGGGYTF	TGTGCCAGCAGCTATTCCGGGGGAGGCGGCTACACCTTC
TRBJ2-7	many	NA	TRBV5-1	CASAEGPTYEQYF	TGCGCCAGCGCGGAGGGTCCAACCTACGAGCAGTACTTC
TRBJ2-5	NA	NA	TRBV18	CASSPQSVQETQYF	TGTGCCAGCTCACCACAAAGTGTCCAAGAGACCCAGTACTTC
TRBJ2-2	NA	TRBD1	TRBV11-2	CASSLRQGNGELFF	TGTGCCAGCAGCTTACGACAGGGAAACGGGGAGCTGTTTTTT
TRBJ2-7	NA	NA	TRBV6-2/TRBV6-3	CASSTPRTGSSYEQYF	TGTGCCAGCAGTACCCCTAGGACGGGAAGCTCCTACGAGCAGTACTTC
TRBJ1-2	NA	NA	TRBV7-9	CASSLAPRRRLGDYGYTF	TGTGCCAGCAGCTTAGCCCCGCGACGGAGACTGGGGGACTATGGCTACACCTTC
TRBJ1-2	NA	NA	TRBV15	CATSRDPSLGYGYTF	TGTGCCACCAGCAGAGATCCGAGCCTGGGGTATGGCTACACCTTC
TRBJ2-3	NA	TRBD2	TRBV10-3	CAISSAGGPGDTQYF	TGTGCCATCAGCTCAGCGGGGGGGCCCGGAGATACGCAGTATTTT
TRBJ2-1	NA	NA	TRBV12-3/TRBV12-4	CASSSTRNNEQFF	TGTGCCAGCAGTTCTACGAGGAACAATGAGCAGTTCTTC